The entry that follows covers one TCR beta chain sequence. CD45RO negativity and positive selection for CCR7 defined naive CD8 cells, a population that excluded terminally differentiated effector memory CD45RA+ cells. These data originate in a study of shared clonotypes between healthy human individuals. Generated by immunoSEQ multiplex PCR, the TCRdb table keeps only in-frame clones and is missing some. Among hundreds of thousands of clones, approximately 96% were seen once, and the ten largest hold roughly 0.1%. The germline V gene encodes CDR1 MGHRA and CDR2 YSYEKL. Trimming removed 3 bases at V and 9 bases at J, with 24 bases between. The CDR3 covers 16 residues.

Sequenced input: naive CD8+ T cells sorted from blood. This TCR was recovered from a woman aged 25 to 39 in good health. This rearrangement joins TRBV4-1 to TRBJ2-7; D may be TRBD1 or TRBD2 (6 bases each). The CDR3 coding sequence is TGCGCCAGCAGCCAGGCCTCGGAGGGGGAAGGATCCCGGCAGTACTTC. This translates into CASSQASEGEGSRQYF.